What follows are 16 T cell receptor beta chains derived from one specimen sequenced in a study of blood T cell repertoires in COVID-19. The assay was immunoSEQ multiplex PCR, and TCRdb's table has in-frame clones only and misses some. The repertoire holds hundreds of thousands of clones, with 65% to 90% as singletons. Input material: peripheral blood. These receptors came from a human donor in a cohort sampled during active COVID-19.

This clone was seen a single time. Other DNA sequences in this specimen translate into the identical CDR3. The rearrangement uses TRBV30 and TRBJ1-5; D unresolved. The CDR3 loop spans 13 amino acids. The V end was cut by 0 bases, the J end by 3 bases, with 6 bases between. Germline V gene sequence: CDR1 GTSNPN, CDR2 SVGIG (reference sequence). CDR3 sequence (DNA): TGTGCCTGGAGTGTTTCGGTCAATCAGCCCCAGCATTTT. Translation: CAWSVSVNQPQHF.

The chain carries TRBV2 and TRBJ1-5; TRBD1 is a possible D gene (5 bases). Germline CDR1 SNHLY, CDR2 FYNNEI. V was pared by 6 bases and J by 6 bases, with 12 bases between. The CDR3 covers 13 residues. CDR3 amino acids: CASSEQQVQPQHF. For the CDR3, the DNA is TGTGCCAGCAGCGAACAACAGGTTCAGCCCCAGCATTTT. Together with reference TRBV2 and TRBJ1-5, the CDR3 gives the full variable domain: EPEVTQTPSHQVTQMGQEVILRCVPISNHLYFYWYRQILGQKVEFLVSFYNNEISEKSEIFDDQFSVERPDGSNFTLKIRSTKLEDSAMYFCASSEQQVQPQHFGDGTRLSIL.

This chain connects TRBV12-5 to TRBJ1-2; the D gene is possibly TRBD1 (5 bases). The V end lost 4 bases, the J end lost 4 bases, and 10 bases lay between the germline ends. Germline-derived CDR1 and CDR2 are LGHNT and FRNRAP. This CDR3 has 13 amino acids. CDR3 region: CASGSSGVYGYTF. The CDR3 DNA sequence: TGTGCTAGTGGTTCCTCGGGGGTCTATGGCTACACCTTC.

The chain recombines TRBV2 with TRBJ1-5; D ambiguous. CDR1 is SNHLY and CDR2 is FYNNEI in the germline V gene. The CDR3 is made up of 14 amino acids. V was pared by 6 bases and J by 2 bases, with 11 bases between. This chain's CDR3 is CASRETTGNQPQHF. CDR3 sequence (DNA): TGTGCCAGCAGGGAGACGACTGGCAATCAGCCCCAGCATTTT.

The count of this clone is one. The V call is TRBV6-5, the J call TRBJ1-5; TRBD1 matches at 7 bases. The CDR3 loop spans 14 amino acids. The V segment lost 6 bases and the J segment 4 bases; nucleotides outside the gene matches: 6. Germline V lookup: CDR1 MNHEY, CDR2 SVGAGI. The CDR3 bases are TGTGCCAGCAGCCTGGGACAGTCAAATCAGCCCCAGCATTTT. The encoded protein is CASSLGQSNQPQHF.

The CDR3 DNA reads TGTGCCAGCAGCTCCGAGGGGCGGGGGTACAATGAGCAGTTCTTC. Translation: CASSSEGRGYNEQFF. V usage is TRBV11-3 and J usage is TRBJ2-1; 7 positions agree with TRBD2. The V gene end was trimmed by 4 bases and the J gene end by 4 bases; junction bases not matched to a gene: 7. The CDR3 sequence is 15 residues long. From germline, CDR1 is SGHNT and CDR2 YENEEA.

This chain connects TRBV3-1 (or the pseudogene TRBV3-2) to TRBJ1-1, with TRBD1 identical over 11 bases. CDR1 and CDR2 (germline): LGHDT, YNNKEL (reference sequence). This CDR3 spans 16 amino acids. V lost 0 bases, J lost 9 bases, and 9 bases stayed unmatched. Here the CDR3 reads CASSQDLGTGGSQAFF. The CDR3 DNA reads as TGTGCCAGCAGCCAAGATCTTGGGACAGGGGGAAGCCAAGCTTTCTTT.

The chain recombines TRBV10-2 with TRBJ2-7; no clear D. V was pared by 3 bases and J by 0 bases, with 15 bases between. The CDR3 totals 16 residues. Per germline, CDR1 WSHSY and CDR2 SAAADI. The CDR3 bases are TGCGCCAGCAGTGACCCCCATCGCGAGAGCTCCTACGAGCAGTACTTC. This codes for CASSDPHRESSYEQYF.

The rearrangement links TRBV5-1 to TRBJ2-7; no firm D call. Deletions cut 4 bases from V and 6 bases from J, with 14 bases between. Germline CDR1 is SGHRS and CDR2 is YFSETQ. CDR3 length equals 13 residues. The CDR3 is CASSLDNMGEQYF. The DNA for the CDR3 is TGCGCCAGCAGCCTCGACAATATGGGCGAGCAGTACTTC.

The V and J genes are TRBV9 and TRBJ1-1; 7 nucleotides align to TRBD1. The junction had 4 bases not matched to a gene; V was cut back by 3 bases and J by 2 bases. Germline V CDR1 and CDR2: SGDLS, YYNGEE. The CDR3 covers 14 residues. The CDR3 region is CASSEGTENTEAFF. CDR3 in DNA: TGTGCCAGCAGCGAAGGGACAGAAAACACTGAAGCTTTCTTT. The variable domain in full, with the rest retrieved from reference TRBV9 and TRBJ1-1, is DSGVTQTPKHLITATGQRVTLRCSPRSGDLSVYWYQQSLDQGLQFLIQYYNGEERAKGNILERFSAQQFPDLHSELNLSSLELGDSALYFCASSEGTENTEAFFGQGTRLTVV.

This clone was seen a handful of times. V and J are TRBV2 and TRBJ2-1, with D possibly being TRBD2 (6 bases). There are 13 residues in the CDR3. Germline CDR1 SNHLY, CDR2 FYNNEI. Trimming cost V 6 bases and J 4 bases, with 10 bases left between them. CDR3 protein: CASRGGRYNEQFF. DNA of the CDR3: TGTGCCAGCAGGGGAGGCAGATACAATGAGCAGTTCTTC.

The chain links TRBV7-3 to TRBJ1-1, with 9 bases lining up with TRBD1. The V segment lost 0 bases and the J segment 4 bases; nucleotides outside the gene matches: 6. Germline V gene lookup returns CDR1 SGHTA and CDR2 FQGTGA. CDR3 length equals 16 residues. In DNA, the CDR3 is TGTGCCAGCAGCTTAACTGGGACAGGGTTAGGCACTGAAGCTTTCTTT. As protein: CASSLTGTGLGTEAFF.

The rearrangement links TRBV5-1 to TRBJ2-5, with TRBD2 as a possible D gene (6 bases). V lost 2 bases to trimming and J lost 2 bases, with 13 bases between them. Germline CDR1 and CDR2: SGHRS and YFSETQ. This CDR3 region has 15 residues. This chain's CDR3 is CASSLTVRGQETQYF. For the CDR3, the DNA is TGCGCCAGCAGCTTAACCGTCCGGGGGCAAGAGACCCAGTACTTC. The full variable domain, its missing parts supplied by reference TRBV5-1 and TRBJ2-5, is KAGVTQTPRYLIKTRGQQVTLSCSPISGHRSVSWYQQTPGQGLQFLFEYFSETQRNKGNFPGRFSGRQFSNSRSEMNVSTLELGDSALYLCASSLTVRGQETQYFGPGTRLLVL.

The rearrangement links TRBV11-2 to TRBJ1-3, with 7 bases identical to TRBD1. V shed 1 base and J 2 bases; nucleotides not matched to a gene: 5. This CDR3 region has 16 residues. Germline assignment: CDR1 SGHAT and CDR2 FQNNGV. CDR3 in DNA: TGTGCCAGCAGCTTAGTTCTGACAGGGCCTGGAAACACCATATATTTT. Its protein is CASSLVLTGPGNTIYF. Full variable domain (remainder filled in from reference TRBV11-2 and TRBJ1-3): EAGVAQSPRYKIIEKRQSVAFWCNPISGHATLYWYQQILGQGPKLLIQFQNNGVVDDSQLPKDRFSAERLKGVDSTLKIQPAKLEDSAVYLCASSLVLTGPGNTIYFGEGSWLTVV.

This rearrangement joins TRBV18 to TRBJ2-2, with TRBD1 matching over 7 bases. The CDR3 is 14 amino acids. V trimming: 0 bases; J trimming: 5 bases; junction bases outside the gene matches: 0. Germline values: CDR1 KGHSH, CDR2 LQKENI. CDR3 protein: CASSPPTGTGELFF. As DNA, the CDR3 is TGTGCCAGCTCACCACCGACAGGGACCGGGGAGCTGTTTTTT.

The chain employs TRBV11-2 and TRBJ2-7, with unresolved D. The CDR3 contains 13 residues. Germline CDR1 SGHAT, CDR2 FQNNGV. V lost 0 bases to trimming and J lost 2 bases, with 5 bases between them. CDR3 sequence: CASSLEGPYEQYF. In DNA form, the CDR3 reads TGTGCCAGCAGCTTAGAGGGCCCCTACGAGCAGTACTTC.